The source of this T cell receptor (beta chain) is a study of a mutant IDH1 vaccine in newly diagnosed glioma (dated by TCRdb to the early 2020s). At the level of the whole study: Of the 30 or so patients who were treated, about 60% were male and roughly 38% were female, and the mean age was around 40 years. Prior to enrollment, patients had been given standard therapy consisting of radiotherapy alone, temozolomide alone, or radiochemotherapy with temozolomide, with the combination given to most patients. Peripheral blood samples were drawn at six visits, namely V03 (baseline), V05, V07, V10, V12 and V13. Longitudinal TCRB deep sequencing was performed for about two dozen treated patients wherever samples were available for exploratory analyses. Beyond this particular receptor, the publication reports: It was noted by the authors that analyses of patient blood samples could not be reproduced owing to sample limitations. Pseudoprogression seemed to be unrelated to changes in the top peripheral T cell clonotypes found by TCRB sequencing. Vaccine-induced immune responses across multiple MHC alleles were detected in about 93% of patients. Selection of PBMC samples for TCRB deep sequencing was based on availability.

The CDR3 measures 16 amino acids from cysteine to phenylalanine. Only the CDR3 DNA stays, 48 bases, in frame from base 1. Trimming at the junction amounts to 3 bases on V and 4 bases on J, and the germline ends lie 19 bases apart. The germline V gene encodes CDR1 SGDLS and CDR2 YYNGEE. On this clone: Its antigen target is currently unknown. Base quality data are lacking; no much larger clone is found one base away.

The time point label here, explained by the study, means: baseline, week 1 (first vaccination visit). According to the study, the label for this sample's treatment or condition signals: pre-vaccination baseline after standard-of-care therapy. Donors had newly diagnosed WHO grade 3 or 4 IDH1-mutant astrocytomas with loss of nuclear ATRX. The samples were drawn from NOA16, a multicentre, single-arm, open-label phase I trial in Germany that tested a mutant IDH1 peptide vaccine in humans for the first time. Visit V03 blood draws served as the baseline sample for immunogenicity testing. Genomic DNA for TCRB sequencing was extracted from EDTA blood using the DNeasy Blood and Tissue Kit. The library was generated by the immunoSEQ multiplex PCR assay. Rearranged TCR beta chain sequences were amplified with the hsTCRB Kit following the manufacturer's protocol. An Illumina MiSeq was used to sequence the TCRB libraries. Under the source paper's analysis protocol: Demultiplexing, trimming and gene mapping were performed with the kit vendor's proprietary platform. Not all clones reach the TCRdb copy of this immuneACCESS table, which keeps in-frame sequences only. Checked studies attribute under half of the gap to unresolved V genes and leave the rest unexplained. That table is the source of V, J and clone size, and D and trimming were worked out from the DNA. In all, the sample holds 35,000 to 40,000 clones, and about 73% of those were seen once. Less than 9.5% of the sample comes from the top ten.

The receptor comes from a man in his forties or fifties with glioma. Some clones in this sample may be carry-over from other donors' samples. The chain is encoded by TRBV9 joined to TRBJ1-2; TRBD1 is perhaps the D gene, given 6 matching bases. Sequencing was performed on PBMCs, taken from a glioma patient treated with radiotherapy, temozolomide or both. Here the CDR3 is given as CASSAELQGVGYGYTF. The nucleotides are TGTGCCAGCAGCGCAGAATTACAGGGTGTCGGCTATGGCTACACCTTC.